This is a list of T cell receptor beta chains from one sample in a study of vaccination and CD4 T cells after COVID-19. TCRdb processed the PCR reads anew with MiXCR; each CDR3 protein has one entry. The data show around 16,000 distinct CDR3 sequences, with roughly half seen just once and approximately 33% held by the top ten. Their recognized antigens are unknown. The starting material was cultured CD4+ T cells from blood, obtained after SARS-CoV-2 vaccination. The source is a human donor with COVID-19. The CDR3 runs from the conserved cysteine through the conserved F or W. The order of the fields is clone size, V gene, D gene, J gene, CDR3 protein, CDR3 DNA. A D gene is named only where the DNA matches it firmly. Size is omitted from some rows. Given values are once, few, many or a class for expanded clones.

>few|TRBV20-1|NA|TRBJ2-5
CSALDSRGGAAETQYF
TGCAGTGCTCTAGATAGCAGGGGGGGGGCGGCAGAGACCCAGTACTTC
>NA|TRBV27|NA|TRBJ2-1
CASSLRGGDSYNEQFF
TGTGCCAGCAGTTTACGGGGCGGGGACTCTTACAATGAGCAGTTCTTC
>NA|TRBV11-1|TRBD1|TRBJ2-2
CASRQTGIPGELFF
TGTGCCAGCAGGCAGACAGGGATCCCCGGGGAGCTGTTTTTT
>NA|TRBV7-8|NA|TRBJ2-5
CASSRVGETQYF
TGTGCCAGCAGTCGAGTTGGTGAGACCCAGTACTTC
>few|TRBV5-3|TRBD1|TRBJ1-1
CASSLGQGAWTEAFF
TGTGCCAGCAGCTTGGGACAGGGGGCCTGGACTGAAGCTTTCTTT
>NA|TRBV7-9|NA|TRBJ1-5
CASSFEGNQPQHF
TGTGCCAGCAGCTTCGAGGGGAATCAGCCCCAGCATTTT
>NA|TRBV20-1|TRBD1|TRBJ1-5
CSAEDRGRSNQSQHF
TGCAGTGCTGAAGACAGGGGGCGTAGCAATCAGTCCCAGCATTTT
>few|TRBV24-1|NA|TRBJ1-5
CATSDLMEPQHF
TGTGCCACCAGTGATTTGATGGAGCCCCAGCATTTT
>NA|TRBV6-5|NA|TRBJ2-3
CASSYSDSRDTQYF
TGTGCCAGCAGTTACTCGGACTCAAGAGATACGCAGTATTTT
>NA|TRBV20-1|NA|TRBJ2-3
CSASGRRGADTKYF
TGCAGTGCTAGTGGACGAAGGGGCGCAGATACGAAGTATTTT
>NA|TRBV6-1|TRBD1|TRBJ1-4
CASSLQGLGEKLFF
TGTGCCAGCAGCCTACAGGGGCTAGGGGAAAAACTGTTTTTT
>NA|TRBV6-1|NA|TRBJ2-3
CASSERLTGPAADTQYF
TGTGCCAGCAGTGAACGCCTGACAGGCCCGGCGGCAGATACGCAGTATTTT
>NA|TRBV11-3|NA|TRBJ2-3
CASSLAVWGITDTQYF
TGTGCCAGCAGTCTTGCAGTCTGGGGCATCACAGATACGCAGTATTTT
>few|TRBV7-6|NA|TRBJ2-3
CASSLPSGMEATDTQYF
TGTGCCAGCAGCTTACCATCAGGGATGGAGGCCACAGATACGCAGTATTTT
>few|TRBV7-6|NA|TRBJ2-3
CASSSAGLVIDTQYF
TGTGCCAGCAGCTCCGCAGGGCTTGTCATAGATACGCAGTATTTT
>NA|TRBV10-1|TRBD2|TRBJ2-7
CASSPGTSKSYEQYF
TGCGCCAGCAGTCCCGGGACTAGCAAATCCTACGAGCAGTACTTC
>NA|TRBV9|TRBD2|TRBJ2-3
CASSVGTSWRTDTQYF
TGTGCCAGCAGCGTAGGGACTAGCTGGAGGACAGATACGCAGTATTTT
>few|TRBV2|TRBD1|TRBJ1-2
CASSGEGAYYGYTF
TGTGCCAGCAGTGGGGAGGGGGCATACTATGGCTACACCTTC
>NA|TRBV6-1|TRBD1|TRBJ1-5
CASSGTGDQPQHF
TGTGCCAGCAGTGGGACAGGGGATCAGCCCCAGCATTTT
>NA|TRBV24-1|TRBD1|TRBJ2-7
CATSDSTGDSYEQYF
TGTGCCACCAGTGATTCGACAGGGGACTCCTACGAGCAGTACTTC
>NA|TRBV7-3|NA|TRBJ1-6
CASSLSGTTSTLHF
TGTGCCAGCAGCTTATCAGGGACGACGTCAACCCTCCACTTT
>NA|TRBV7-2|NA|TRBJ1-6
CASSLLGEGYNSPLHF
TGTGCCAGCAGCTTACTTGGGGAAGGGTATAATTCACCCCTCCACTTT
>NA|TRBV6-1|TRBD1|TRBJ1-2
CASSVRTGASGYTF
TGTGCCAGCAGTGTGCGAACAGGGGCTTCTGGCTACACCTTC
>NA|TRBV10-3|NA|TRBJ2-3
CAISAEPPSTDTQYF
TGTGCCATCAGTGCGGAGCCCCCAAGCACAGATACGCAGTATTTT
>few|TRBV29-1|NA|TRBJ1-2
CSVVSGQANYGYTF
TGCAGCGTTGTGTCGGGGCAAGCTAACTATGGCTACACCTTC
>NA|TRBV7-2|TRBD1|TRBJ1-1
CASSPGTGGGQNTEAFF
TGTGCCAGCAGCCCAGGGACAGGGGGCGGTCAGAACACTGAAGCTTTCTTT
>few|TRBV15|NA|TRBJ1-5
CATSRASQPQHF
TGTGCCACCAGCAGGGCCTCTCAGCCCCAGCATTTT
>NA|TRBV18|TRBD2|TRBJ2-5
CASSPGPGLSETQYF
TGTGCCAGCTCACCTGGGCCGGGACTAAGCGAGACCCAGTACTTC
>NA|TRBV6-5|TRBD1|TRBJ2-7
CASSYRGQGAYEQYF
TGTGCCAGCAGTTACCGGGGACAGGGAGCCTACGAGCAGTACTTC
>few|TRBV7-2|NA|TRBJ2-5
CASSLLGRDPRTKETQYF
TGTGCCAGCAGCTTATTGGGGCGCGACCCCCGCACTAAAGAGACCCAGTACTTC
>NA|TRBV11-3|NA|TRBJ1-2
CASSLAGNGYTF
TGTGCCAGCAGCTTAGCTGGGAATGGCTACACCTTC
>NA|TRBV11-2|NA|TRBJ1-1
CASSLEEGFTEAFF
TGTGCCAGCAGCTTAGAGGAGGGGTTCACTGAAGCTTTCTTT
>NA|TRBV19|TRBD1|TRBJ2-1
CASSIRTGLIEQFF
TGTGCCAGTAGTATCCGGACAGGGTTGATTGAGCAGTTCTTC
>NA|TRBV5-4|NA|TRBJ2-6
CASSPTGLGSGANVLTF
TGTGCCAGCAGCCCCACCGGGTTGGGTTCTGGGGCCAACGTCCTGACTTTC
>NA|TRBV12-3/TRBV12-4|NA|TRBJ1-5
CASSLGGGNQPQHF
TGTGCCAGCAGTTTGGGGGGGGGCAATCAGCCCCAGCATTTT
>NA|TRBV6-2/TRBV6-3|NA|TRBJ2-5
CASSYGFLETQYF
TGTGCCAGCAGTTACGGGTTTCTTGAGACCCAGTACTTC
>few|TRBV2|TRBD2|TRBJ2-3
CASREGLAGGRTDTQYF
TGTGCCAGCAGGGAGGGACTAGCGGGGGGGAGGACAGATACGCAGTATTTT
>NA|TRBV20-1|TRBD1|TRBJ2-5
CSARTGETQYF
TGCAGTGCTCGGACAGGCGAGACCCAGTACTTC
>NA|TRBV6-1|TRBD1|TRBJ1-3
CASRQQGVGNTIYF
TGTGCCAGCAGACAACAGGGGGTTGGAAACACCATATATTTT
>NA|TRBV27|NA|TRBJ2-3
CASSPMTPRQEYF
TGTGCCAGCAGTCCCATGACCCCTAGGCAAGAGTATTTT
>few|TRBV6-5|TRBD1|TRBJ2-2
CASSFMTGGRTGELFF
TGTGCCAGCAGTTTTATGACAGGGGGCCGCACCGGGGAGCTGTTTTTT
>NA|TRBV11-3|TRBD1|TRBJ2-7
CASSDHGQGAGEQYF
TGTGCCAGCAGCGACCATGGACAGGGGGCTGGCGAGCAGTACTTC
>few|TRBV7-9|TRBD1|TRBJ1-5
CASSPGTGPNQPQHF
TGTGCCAGCAGTCCCGGGACAGGGCCGAATCAGCCCCAGCATTTT
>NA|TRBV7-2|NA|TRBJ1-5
CASSLVQGGQPQHF
TGTGCCAGCAGCTTAGTTCAGGGCGGTCAGCCCCAGCATTTT
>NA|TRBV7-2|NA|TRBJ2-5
CASSPRLGGIQETQYF
TGTGCCAGCAGCCCCCGCCTTGGGGGCATACAAGAGACCCAGTACTTC
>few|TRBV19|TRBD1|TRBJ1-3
CASSGQGQVSGNTIYF
TGTGCCAGTAGTGGCCAAGGACAGGTCTCTGGAAACACCATATATTTT
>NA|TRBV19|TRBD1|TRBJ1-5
CASSTTGAGGNQPQHF
TGTGCCAGTAGTACAACAGGGGCGGGGGGCAATCAGCCCCAGCATTTT
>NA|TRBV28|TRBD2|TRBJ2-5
CASTVGGWETQYF
TGTGCCAGCACCGTGGGGGGGTGGGAGACCCAGTACTTC
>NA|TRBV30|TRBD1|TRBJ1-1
CAWRFQGARDMNTEAFF
TGTGCCTGGAGGTTCCAGGGGGCGAGGGACATGAACACTGAAGCTTTCTTT
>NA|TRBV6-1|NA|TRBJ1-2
CASSEQASNYGYTF
TGTGCCAGCAGTGAACAGGCTTCCAACTATGGCTACACCTTC
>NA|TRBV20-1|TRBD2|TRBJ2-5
CSARDETSGGRETQYF
TGCAGTGCTAGAGATGAGACTAGCGGGGGGCGAGAGACGCAGTACTTC
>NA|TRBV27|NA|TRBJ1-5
CASSSGDSYSNQPQHF
TGTGCCAGCAGTAGTGGGGATTCATATAGCAATCAGCCCCAGCATTTT
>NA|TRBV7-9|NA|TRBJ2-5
CASSFSTGQETQYF
TGTGCCAGCAGCTTCTCGACAGGTCAAGAGACCCAGTACTTC
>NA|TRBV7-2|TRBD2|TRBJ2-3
CASSTGTSGNTQYF
TGTGCCAGCAGCACTGGGACTAGCGGAAATACGCAGTATTTT
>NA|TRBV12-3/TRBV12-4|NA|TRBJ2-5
CASRWGRGETQYF
TGTGCCAGCAGATGGGGGAGGGGGGAGACCCAGTACTTC
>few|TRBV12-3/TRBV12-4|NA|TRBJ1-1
CASSTRTSEAFF
TGTGCCAGCAGTACCAGGACTAGTGAAGCTTTCTTT
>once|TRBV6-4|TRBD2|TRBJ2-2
CASSDSISSGDTGELFF
TGTGCCAGCAGTGACTCGATTTCTAGCGGGGACACCGGGGAGCTGTTTTTT
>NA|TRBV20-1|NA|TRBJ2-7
CSARDTGSSYEQYF
TGCAGTGCTAGGGACACAGGGAGCTCCTACGAGCAGTACTTC